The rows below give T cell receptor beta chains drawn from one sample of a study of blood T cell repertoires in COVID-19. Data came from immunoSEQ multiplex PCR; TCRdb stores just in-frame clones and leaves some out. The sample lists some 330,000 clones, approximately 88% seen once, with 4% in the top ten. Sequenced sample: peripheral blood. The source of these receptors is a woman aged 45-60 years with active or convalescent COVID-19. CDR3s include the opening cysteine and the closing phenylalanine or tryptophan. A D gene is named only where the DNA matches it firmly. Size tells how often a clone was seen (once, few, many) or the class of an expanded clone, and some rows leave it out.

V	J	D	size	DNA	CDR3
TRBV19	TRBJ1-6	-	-	TGTGCCAGTAGTATAGATCCCAGGGGAAATTCACCCCTCCACTTT	CASSIDPRGNSPLHF
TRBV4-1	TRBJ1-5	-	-	TGCGCCAGCAGCCTCTGGACTGAGCAGCCCCAGCATTTT	CASSLWTEQPQHF
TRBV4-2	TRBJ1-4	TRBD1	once	TGTGCCAGCAGCCAAGATTGGGGGACAGGGAAAGAAAAACTGTTTTTT	CASSQDWGTGKEKLFF
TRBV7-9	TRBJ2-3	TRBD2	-	TGTGCCAGCAGCTCGGGACTAGCGGGAGTGTCTAGCACAGATACGCAGTATTTT	CASSSGLAGVSSTDTQYF
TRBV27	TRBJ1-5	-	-	TGTGCCAGCAGTCCCCCGGGAGGGCCCCAGCATTTT	CASSPPGGPQHF
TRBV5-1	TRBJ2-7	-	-	TGCGCCAGCAGCGCTGGAATGGTTGCTGACAGACCCCGGCGAGTTGGAGTACACGAGCAGTACTTC	CASSAGMVADRPRRVGVHEQYF
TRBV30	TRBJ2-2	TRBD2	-	TGTGCCTGGACAGGACTAGCGGGGGGAGTACTGTTTTTT	CAWTGLAGGVLFF
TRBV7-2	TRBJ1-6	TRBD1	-	TGTGCCAGCAGCTCGACAGGGGGCAGGTCACCCCTCCACTTT	CASSSTGGRSPLHF
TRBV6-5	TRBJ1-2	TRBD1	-	TGTGCCAGCAGCAACGGAGGGACAGATGGCTACACCTTC	CASSNGGTDGYTF
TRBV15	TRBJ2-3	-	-	TGTGCCACCAGCAGAACCCTCACGGGTTCTGGCACAGATACGCAGTATTTT	CATSRTLTGSGTDTQYF
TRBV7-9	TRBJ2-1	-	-	TGTGCCAGCAGCTTGAGGACTACCGCGAATGAGCAGTTCTTC	CASSLRTTANEQFF
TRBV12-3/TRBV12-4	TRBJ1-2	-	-	TGTGCCAGCAGTTTAAGGTCAGGGGACGGCTACACCTTC	CASSLRSGDGYTF
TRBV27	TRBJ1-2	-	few	TGTGCCAGCAGTTTATCTCAGGGGAAAAGTGGTGGCTACACCTTC	CASSLSQGKSGGYTF
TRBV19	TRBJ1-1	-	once	TGTGCCAGTAGTATCGCCAGTCCCCACACTGAAGCTTTCTTT	CASSIASPHTEAFF
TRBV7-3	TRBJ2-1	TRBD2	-	TGTGCCAGCAGCTTAAAAACTAGCGGGAGAGCTGAGCAGTTCTTC	CASSLKTSGRAEQFF
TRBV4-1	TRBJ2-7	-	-	TGCGCCAGCAGCCTTCCCACAGGGTCCGAGCAGTACTTC	CASSLPTGSEQYF
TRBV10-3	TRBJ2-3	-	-	TGTGCCATCAGCGGCACAGATACGCAGTATTTT	CAISGTDTQYF
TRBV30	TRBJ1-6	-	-	TGTGCCTGGGGACCCACGGGGAATTCACCCCTCCACTTT	CAWGPTGNSPLHF
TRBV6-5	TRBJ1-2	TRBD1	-	TGTGCCAGCAGATCCGGGACAGGAGGGGGCTACACCTTC	CASRSGTGGGYTF
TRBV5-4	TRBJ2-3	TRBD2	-	TGTGCCAGCAGCTCACGGGGGGGCGGTATTGGAGATACGCAGTATTTT	CASSSRGGGIGDTQYF
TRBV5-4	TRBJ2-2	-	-	TGTGCCAGCTCCCCCAGGAACACCGGGGAGCTGTTTTTT	CASSPRNTGELFF
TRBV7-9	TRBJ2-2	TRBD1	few	TGTGCCAGCAGCCGACAGGGTAGGAACACCGGGGAGCTGTTTTTT	CASSRQGRNTGELFF
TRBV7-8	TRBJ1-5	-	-	TGTGCCAGCAGCCGACCCCCATCAGGCAGCAATCAGCCCCAGCATTTT	CASSRPPSGSNQPQHF
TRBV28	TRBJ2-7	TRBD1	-	TGTGCCAGCAGTTGGACCGGGACAGGTGTCTACGAGCAGTACTTC	CASSWTGTGVYEQYF
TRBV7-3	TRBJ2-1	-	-	TGTGCCAGCAGCTTAACGGGGACTTACAATGAGCAGTTCTTC	CASSLTGTYNEQFF
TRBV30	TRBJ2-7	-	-	TGTGCCTGGAGGGTAGGGGGGGCCGCCTACGAGCAGTACTTC	CAWRVGGAAYEQYF
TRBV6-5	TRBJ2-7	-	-	TGTGCCAGCATCCAGGGGTATGGCAAGAACTACGAGCAGTACTTC	CASIQGYGKNYEQYF
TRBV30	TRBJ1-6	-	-	TGTGCCTGGGGCCGGGGTTTGGAGGAATCACCCCTCCACTTT	CAWGRGLEESPLHF
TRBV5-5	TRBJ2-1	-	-	TGTGCCAGCAGCTTGTTGGGGGGATCCTACAATGAGCAGTTCTTC	CASSLLGGSYNEQFF
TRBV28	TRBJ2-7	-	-	TGTGCCAGCAGCTTCTTGGGGGAGGCCGCGTACGAGCAGTACTTC	CASSFLGEAAYEQYF
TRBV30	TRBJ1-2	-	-	TGTGCCTGGAGTGTGGCAGGGGAGCCGAACTATGGCTACACCTTC	CAWSVAGEPNYGYTF
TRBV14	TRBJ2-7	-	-	TGTGCCAGCAGCCAAACTTTTGGGATTGGAGGAACGCAGTACTTC	CASSQTFGIGGTQYF
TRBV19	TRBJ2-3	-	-	TGTGCCAGTAACTCGGGGGACGGCACAGATACGCAGTATTTT	CASNSGDGTDTQYF
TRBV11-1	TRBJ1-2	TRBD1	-	TGTGCCAGCAGCTCAGGACAGGGGAAAGCTAACTATGGCTACACCTTC	CASSSGQGKANYGYTF
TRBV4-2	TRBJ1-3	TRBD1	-	TGTGCCAGCAGCCAAGATAAGACAGGGGGCGAACTCTCTGGAGGAAACACCATATATTTT	CASSQDKTGGELSGGNTIYF
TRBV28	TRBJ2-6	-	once	TGTGCCAGCAGGGATGACAGGCCCTTGAACTCTGGGGCCAACGTCCTGACTTTC	CASRDDRPLNSGANVLTF
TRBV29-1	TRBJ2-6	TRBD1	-	TGCAGCGTTATTAGACAGGGTGCTGGGGCCAACGTCCTGACTTTC	CSVIRQGAGANVLTF
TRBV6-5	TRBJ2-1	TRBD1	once	TGTGCCAGCAACTCCGGGACAGCTAGGAACAATGAGCAGTTCTTC	CASNSGTARNNEQFF
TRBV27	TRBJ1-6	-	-	TGTGCCAGCAGTGTAACTTCAGGGTTGGGCTCACCCCTCCACTTT	CASSVTSGLGSPLHF